Listed here are 26 T cell receptor beta chains from one sample, sequenced in a study of identical twins. MiXCR, run by TCRdb on the 5' RACE reads, gives a single entry per CDR3 protein. In the table there are hundreds of thousands of distinct CDR3 sequences, approximately 8.5% of which are singletons. The same sample was also used in a study of yellow fever vaccine responses in identical twins.

The material sequenced was memory (CD45RO+) T cells sorted from blood. The receptors were gathered from a woman in her late teens or twenties in good health.

This clonotype was observed many times. The chain links TRBV29-1 to TRBJ2-1; either TRBD1 or TRBD2 may fit D (5 bases each). Trimming left V 6 bases short and J 9 bases short, with 24 bases between. The germline gives CDR1 SQVTM, CDR2 ANQGSEA. This CDR3 region has 15 residues. CDR3 nucleotide sequence: TGCAGCGTCTTACTTGGGGGTCATATTGACAGTGAGCAGTTCTTC. Translated, it gives CSVLLGGHIDSEQFF.

This clonotype was counted only a few times. The chain uses TRBV20-1 and TRBJ1-1; 7 bases align to TRBD1. CDR1 is DFQATT, CDR2 SNEGSKA, per germline (reference sequence). The CDR3 contains 14 residues. Losses at the gene ends were 5 bases for V and 4 bases for J; bases not matched to a gene: 10. The CDR3 DNA reads TGCAGTGCTTCCCGGACAGGCCGTGCCACTGAAGCTTTCTTT. Its protein is CSASRTGRATEAFF.

This clonotype was recorded many times. This chain links TRBV18 with TRBJ2-5; TRBD2 aligns across 9 bases. In germline, CDR1 is KGHSH, CDR2 LQKENI. Germline trimming cut 3 bases from V and 2 bases from J; bases unmatched to any gene: 1. The length of the CDR3 is 14 residues. Here the CDR3 reads CASSPSGGQETQYF. The CDR3 DNA is TGTGCCAGCTCACCCAGCGGGGGGCAAGAGACCCAGTACTTC.

This clonotype was counted ten times or more. The chain combines TRBV5-1 with TRBJ2-2; TRBD1 or TRBD2 may be the D gene (5 bases each). Trimming left V 5 bases short and J 4 bases short, with 9 bases between. From germline, CDR1 is SGHRS and CDR2 YFSETQ. The CDR3 contains 13 residues. CDR3 nucleotides: TGCGCCAGCAGTCAGGGAGTCACCGGGGAGCTGTTTTTT. This codes for CASSQGVTGELFF.

This clonotype has just a few counts. The gene calls are TRBV6-5 and TRBJ2-1, with 9 bases matching TRBD1. In germline, CDR1 is MNHEY, CDR2 SVGAGI. V trimming: 5 bases; J trimming: 5 bases; junction bases outside the gene matches: 7. The CDR3 is 15 amino acids. The CDR3 here is CASSQNRGQNNEQFF. The DNA for the CDR3 is TGTGCCAGCAGTCAAAACAGGGGGCAAAACAATGAGCAGTTCTTC.

This clonotype was counted a few times. The V gene is TRBV4-1, the J gene TRBJ2-7, with TRBD2 matching over 12 bases. CDR3 size: 15 residues. Germline V gives CDR1 MGHRA, CDR2 YSYEKL. V dropped 4 bases and J dropped 5; count of bases not matched to a gene: 6. The CDR3 bases are TGCGCCAGCAGCCGGACTAGCGGGGCCGGCCACGAGCAGTACTTC. It yields the protein CASSRTSGAGHEQYF.

There are many counts of this clonotype. V usage is TRBV12-3 or TRBV12-4 and J usage is TRBJ1-4, with 8 bases aligning to TRBD1. The CDR3 contains 14 residues. Trimming at V came to 8 bases and at J to 7 bases, leaving 9 bases not matched to a gene. The CDR3 DNA reads TGTGCCAGCTCACAGGGGGGCTCCATTGAAAAACTGTTTTTT. It translates to CASSQGGSIEKLFF.

This clonotype was detected a few times. The V call is TRBV9, the J call TRBJ2-2; 9 bases match TRBD1. This CDR3 has 15 amino acids. V lost 3 bases to trimming and J lost 7 bases; unmatched junction nucleotides: 7. Germline lookup yields CDR1 SGDLS and CDR2 YYNGEE. CDR3: CASSGLQGAGGELFF. The CDR3 DNA sequence: TGTGCCAGCAGCGGATTACAGGGGGCAGGCGGGGAGCTGTTTTTT.

This clonotype was picked up many times. The chain joins TRBV27 to TRBJ2-1; D gene uncertain. Germline V lookup: CDR1 MNHEY, CDR2 SMNVEV (reference sequence). The V end was cut by 2 bases, the J end by 10 bases, with 9 bases between. This CDR3 spans 12 amino acids. The CDR3 nucleotides are TGTGCCAGCAGTTTAAAAGGAAGGGAGCAGTTCTTC. Amino acids: CASSLKGREQFF.

This clonotype was counted many times. V gene TRBV7-8 combines with J gene TRBJ2-1, with TRBD2 matching 12 bases. Germline V gives CDR1 SGHVS, CDR2 FQNEAQ. Trimming at V came to 5 bases and at J to 9 bases, leaving 8 bases not matched to a gene. The CDR3 covers 15 residues. The CDR3 bases are TGTGCCAGCAGCGTAAGAGGGACTAGCGGGTTTGAGCAGTTCTTC. Its translation is CASSVRGTSGFEQFF. The full variable domain, its missing parts supplied by reference TRBV7-8 and TRBJ2-1, is GAGVSQSPRYKVAKRGQDVALRCDPISGHVSLFWYQQALGQGPEFLTYFQNEAQLDKSGLPSDRFFAERPEGSVSTLKIQRTQQEDSAVYLCASSVRGTSGFEQFFGPGTRLTVL.

The chain joins TRBV7-9 to TRBJ2-1; D might be TRBD1 (5 bases). Trimming shortened V by 7 bases and J by 4 bases, and 8 bases separated the two germline ends. CDR1 and CDR2 (germline): SEHNR, FQNEAQ (reference sequence). CDR3 length: 12 amino acids. CDR3 loop: CASKDRYNEQFF. CDR3 coding DNA: TGTGCCAGCAAAGACAGATACAATGAGCAGTTCTTC.

The gene calls are TRBV28 and TRBJ2-3; 10 bases line up with TRBD2. The V and J ends lost 3 bases and 2 bases, in that order; junction bases with no gene match: 17. Germline V gene sequence: CDR1 MDHEN, CDR2 SYDVKM. CDR3 length: 20 amino acids. The CDR3 protein is CASSFVGGSGRKILTDTQYF. The DNA of the CDR3 is TGTGCCAGCAGTTTTGTCGGGGGTAGCGGGAGGAAGATCCTCACAGATACGCAGTATTTT.

The chain links TRBV7-2 to TRBJ1-3; D remains unclear. The CDR3 totals 17 residues. With 2 bases removed from V and 0 bases from J, the gap between germline ends came to 14 bases. Per germline, CDR1 SGHTA and CDR2 FQGNSA. CDR3 nucleotides: TGTGCCAGCAGCTTATCAGGCCAGATCTACTCTGGAAACACCATATATTTT. It is translated as CASSLSGQIYSGNTIYF.

This clonotype was seen many times. The chain couples TRBV5-1 to TRBJ2-7; D call uncertain. This CDR3 is 12 amino acids long. Germline assignment: CDR1 SGHRS and CDR2 YFSETQ. With 0 bases removed from V and 3 bases from J, the gap between germline ends came to 4 bases. CDR3 in amino acids: CASSLEYYEQYF. The CDR3 coding sequence is TGCGCCAGCAGCTTGGAATACTACGAGCAGTACTTC.

The chain carries TRBV20-1 and TRBJ1-1; 10 bases fit TRBD1. The CDR3 covers 13 residues. J was trimmed by 6 bases and V by 3 bases; bases with no gene match: 4. Looked up from germline, CDR1 is DFQATT and CDR2 is SNEGSKA (reference sequence). CDR3 residues: CSARGQGWAEAFF. In nucleotides, the CDR3 is TGCAGTGCTAGGGGACAGGGGTGGGCTGAAGCTTTCTTT.

This sequence joins TRBV10-3 and TRBJ2-5, with D possibly being TRBD1 or TRBD2 (5 bases each). Trimming removed 8 bases at V and 5 bases at J, with 18 bases between. Germline V gene sequence: CDR1 ENHRY, CDR2 SYGVKD. This CDR3 region has 14 residues. CDR3 DNA sequence: TGTGCCATCCGAGGGGACGGCCGCGCGGAGACCCAGTACTTC. Translation gives CAIRGDGRAETQYF.

This clonotype was found many times. This chain uses TRBV20-1 with TRBJ1-1; TRBD1 matches 7 bases. The CDR3 length is 13 residues. CDR1 DFQATT and CDR2 SNEGSKA come from the germline V gene (reference sequence). Trimming removed 6 bases from V and 3 bases from J; junction bases left unmatched: 7. CDR3 DNA: TGCAGTGCCACACAGGGGAGGCACACTGAAGCTTTCTTT. Translation gives CSATQGRHTEAFF.

Many counts were recorded for this clonotype. The gene calls are TRBV20-1 and TRBJ2-3; the D is unclear. V lost 3 bases and J 6 bases, leaving 13 bases between the germline ends. The V gene's germline CDR1 is DFQATT and CDR2 SNEGSKA (reference sequence). The CDR3 is made up of 13 amino acids. In DNA, the CDR3 is TGCAGTGCTAGTCGACAATCGCGGGATACGCAGTATTTT. Protein sequence: CSASRQSRDTQYF.

The sample holds a few counts of this clonotype. The chain combines TRBV9 with TRBJ2-3; D perhaps matches TRBD1 (5 bases). The germline CDR1 and CDR2 sequences are SGDLS and YYNGEE. V lost 0 bases and J lost 2, with 7 bases in between. The CDR3 is made up of 14 amino acids. The CDR3 spells CASSVEGATDTQYF. Written as DNA, the CDR3 is TGTGCCAGCAGCGTAGAAGGGGCCACAGATACGCAGTATTTT.

This clonotype was detected a few times. The V gene is TRBV27, the J gene TRBJ2-1; no firm D call. Germline CDR1 MNHEY, CDR2 SMNVEV (reference sequence). The CDR3 extends over 14 amino acids. V lost 5 bases and J 7 bases, leaving 15 bases between the germline ends. The CDR3 coding sequence is TGTGCCAGCAGTACCTACAGTCGACTGAATGAGCAGTTCTTC. It encodes CASSTYSRLNEQFF.

This clonotype was seen many times. The rearrangement uses TRBV7-2 and TRBJ1-5; 7 bases align to TRBD1. In germline, CDR1 is SGHTA, CDR2 FQGNSA. V shed 7 bases and J 0 bases; nucleotides not matched to a gene: 6. The CDR3 is made up of 15 amino acids. The CDR3 bases are TGTGCCAGCAACCCGGACAGGAATAGCAATCAGCCCCAGCATTTT. It encodes CASNPDRNSNQPQHF.

The table lists this clonotype with a few counts. The chain combines TRBV20-1 with TRBJ2-5, with 9 bases that match TRBD2. Losses at the gene ends were 2 bases for V and 5 bases for J; bases not matched to a gene: 6. Germline CDR1 is DFQATT and CDR2 is SNEGSKA (reference sequence). The CDR3 totals 14 residues. CDR3 protein: CSARWRGGMETQYF. CDR3 DNA sequence: TGCAGTGCTAGATGGCGGGGGGGCATGGAGACCCAGTACTTC.

This clonotype came up many times. CDR3 DNA: TGTGCCAGCAGCCGGGGACAGGACTACTATGGCTACACCTTC. Its protein product is CASSRGQDYYGYTF. The genes are TRBV13 and TRBJ1-2; 8 bases match TRBD1. The CDR3 contains 14 residues. Trimming cost V 5 bases and J 3 bases; bases outside gene matches: 5. Germline CDR1 PRHDT, CDR2 FYEKMQ (reference sequence).

The chain has TRBV6-5 and TRBJ2-7, with D tentatively TRBD1 (6 bases). The CDR3 is 16 amino acids. V was shortened by 2 bases and J by 2 bases, with 16 bases between the two germline ends. CDR1 is MNHEY and CDR2 is SVGAGI in the germline V gene. CDR3 region: CASSYGDRSMTYEQYF. In DNA, the CDR3 is TGTGCCAGCAGTTACGGTGACAGGAGCATGACCTACGAGCAGTACTTC.

The chain is built from TRBV24-1 and TRBJ2-3; D not certain. V lost 3 bases and J 4 bases, leaving 16 bases between the germline ends. This CDR3 is built from 16 residues. Germline values: CDR1 KGHDR, CDR2 SFDVKD. CDR3 loop: CATSDAQRYNPDTQYF. The CDR3 region has the DNA TGTGCCACCAGTGATGCCCAGCGTTACAACCCAGATACGCAGTATTTT.

This rearrangement joins TRBV20-1 to TRBJ2-5, with TRBD2 identical over 9 bases. The trim removed 6 bases at V and 4 bases at J, leaving 12 bases unmatched. CDR1 is DFQATT, CDR2 SNEGSKA, per germline (reference sequence). This CDR3 is built from 15 residues. The CDR3 DNA is TGCAGTGCCGTCCCCGGGACTAGCCCCAGAGAGACCCAGTACTTC. Translated, it gives CSAVPGTSPRETQYF.